This TCR beta chain was documented in a study of Graves' ophthalmopathy and Graves' hyperthyroidism. On the study more broadly: There was a collection of peripheral blood at initial diagnosis, before any treatment. Findings and caveats of the study: Most expanded thyroid clonotypes above 0.001 frequency also appeared in blood. Ophthalmopathy progression prediction by the model yielded a sensitivity of around 68% and a specificity of roughly 72%.

The study excluded patients with other autoimmune diseases, uncontrolled infections, pregnancy or lactation. Amplifying from RNA transcripts, the study obtained TCR beta CDR3 regions. RT-PCR was first run with HTBI primers, then multiplex PCR in a second round. TCRdb independently ran MiXCR on the multiplex PCR reads; one entry per CDR3 protein. The sample includes 200,000 to 300,000 distinct CDR3 sequences, around 50% seen only once; the top ten take 40% to 55%. Concerning this clonotype: The antigen remains undetermined.

The CDR3 has 14 amino acids. Looked up from germline, CDR1 is LNHDA and CDR2 is SQIVND (reference sequence). Deletions cut 4 bases from V and 5 bases from J, with 14 bases between. The sequenced sample was peripheral blood. V and J are TRBV19 and TRBJ1-2; D gene ambiguous. This receptor was identified in an adult man with Graves' ophthalmopathy. The CDR3 bases are TGTGCCAGTAGTAACTCTGGATCCTATTATGGCTACACCTTC. Translated, it gives CASSNSGSYYGYTF.